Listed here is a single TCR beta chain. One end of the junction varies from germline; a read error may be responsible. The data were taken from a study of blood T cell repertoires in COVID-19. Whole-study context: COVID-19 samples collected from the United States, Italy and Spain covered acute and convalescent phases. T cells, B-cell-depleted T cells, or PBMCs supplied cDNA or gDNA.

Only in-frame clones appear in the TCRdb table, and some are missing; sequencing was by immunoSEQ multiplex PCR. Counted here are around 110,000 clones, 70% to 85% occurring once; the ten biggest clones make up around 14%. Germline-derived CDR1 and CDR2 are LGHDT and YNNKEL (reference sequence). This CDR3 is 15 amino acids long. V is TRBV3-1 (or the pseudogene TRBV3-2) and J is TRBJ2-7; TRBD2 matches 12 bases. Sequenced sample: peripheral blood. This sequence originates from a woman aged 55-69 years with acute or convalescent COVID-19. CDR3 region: CASSQGLAGSYEQYF. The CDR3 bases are TGTGCCAGCAGTCAAGGACTAGCGGGGTCCTACGAGCAGTACTTC.